Shown below are 13 T cell receptor beta chains from a single sample sequenced in a study of vaccination and CD4 T cells after COVID-19. Sequenced with the Oncomine TCR Beta short-read assay was DNA taken from cultured CD4+ T cells. TCRdb fed the PCR reads into MiXCR, producing one record per CDR3 protein. Of 17,000 or so distinct CDR3 sequences listed, about three quarters were seen once; the top ten hold about 16%. Treatment: approximately nine-day PBMC culture with coronavirus spike peptide pools or control peptides (ViraFEST assay). These TCRs' antigens remain unknown. The sequenced sample was CD4+ T cells from blood, cultured in vitro. Receptors originate from a human donor who had recovered from COVID-19.

This chain connects TRBV7-9 to TRBJ2-6, with D possibly being TRBD1 or TRBD2 (5 bases each). Germline CDR1 and CDR2: SEHNR and FQNEAQ (reference sequence). V lost 5 bases and J 0 bases, leaving 17 bases between the germline ends. The CDR3 sequence is 18 residues long. This CDR3 is CASSPGTWKNSGANVLTF. The DNA of the CDR3 is TGTGCCAGCAGCCCCGGGACGTGGAAGAACTCTGGGGCCAACGTCCTGACTTTC.

The rearrangement joins TRBV19 to TRBJ2-6; D is undetermined. From germline, CDR1 is LNHDA and CDR2 SQIVND (reference sequence). The germline V and J ends were trimmed by 7 bases and 3 bases, with 10 bases remaining between them. This CDR3 is 14 amino acids long. The CDR3 DNA reads TGTGCCAGTAATGTGGGCAGTGGGGCCAACGTCCTGACTTTC. It is translated as CASNVGSGANVLTF.

This chain joins TRBV27 and TRBJ2-5; TRBD2 matches 11 bases. The CDR3 loop spans 15 amino acids. V was clipped by 4 bases and J by 5 bases; unmatched bases: 6. In germline, CDR1 is MNHEY, CDR2 SMNVEV (reference sequence). The CDR3 DNA follows: TGTGCCAGCAGTTCTATAGCGGGGGGGCGGGAGACCCAGTACTTC. It encodes CASSSIAGGRETQYF.

CDR3 sequence: CASSFQGANTEAFF. The CDR3 nucleotides read TGTGCCAGCAGCTTTCAGGGAGCGAACACTGAAGCTTTCTTT. The chain uses TRBV7-8 and TRBJ1-1; the D gene is possibly TRBD1 (5 bases). This CDR3 is 14 amino acids long. Trimming removed 3 bases at V and 1 base at J, with 9 bases between. CDR1 and CDR2 from the germline V gene are SGHVS and FQNEAQ. Full variable domain (missing parts from reference TRBV7-8 and TRBJ1-1): GAGVSQSPRYKVAKRGQDVALRCDPISGHVSLFWYQQALGQGPEFLTYFQNEAQLDKSGLPSDRFFAERPEGSVSTLKIQRTQQEDSAVYLCASSFQGANTEAFFGQGTRLTVV.

The chain is built from TRBV19 and TRBJ1-1, with 12 positions matching TRBD1. The CDR3 is made up of 16 amino acids. The V gene's germline CDR1 is LNHDA and CDR2 SQIVND (reference sequence). After removal of 3 bases from V and 3 bases from J, the junction contained 5 bases not matched to a gene. The CDR3 region has the DNA TGTGCCAGTAGTATCCTCCGGGACAGGGGGCACACTGAAGCTTTCTTT. Translating gives CASSILRDRGHTEAFF. The full variable domain, in which reference TRBV19 and TRBJ1-1 provide the parts outside the CDR3, is DGGITQSPKYLFRKEGQNVTLSCEQNLNHDAMYWYRQDPGQGLRLIYYSQIVNDFQKGDIAEGYSVSREKKESFPLTVTSAQKNPTAFYLCASSILRDRGHTEAFFGQGTRLTVV.

This chain links TRBV20-1 with TRBJ1-1; D is ambiguous. Trimming took 4 bases from V and 1 from J, leaving 7 bases between them. The CDR3 is made up of 12 amino acids. Germline V CDR1 and CDR2: DFQATT, SNEGSKA (reference sequence). CDR3 sequence: CSAIERNTEAFF. CDR3 sequence (DNA): TGCAGTGCTATTGAGAGGAACACTGAAGCTTTCTTT.

The chain links TRBV24-1 to TRBJ2-1; 8 bases match TRBD2. Germline V gene data show CDR1 as KGHDR and CDR2 as SFDVKD. The CDR3 has 17 amino acids. With V trimmed by 3 bases and J by 5 bases, 11 bases remained unmatched. The CDR3 is CATSDPGAGGVNNEQFF. The CDR3 bases are TGTGCCACCAGTGATCCGGGGGCGGGAGGAGTAAACAATGAGCAGTTCTTC.

In its sample, this clonotype was seen once. The chain links TRBV20-1 to TRBJ1-5, with D possibly TRBD1 on 5 matching bases. Germline CDR1 is DFQATT and CDR2 is SNEGSKA (reference sequence). Trimming stripped 8 bases from V and 3 bases from J, with 11 bases between. This CDR3 has 12 amino acids. In nucleotides, the CDR3 is TGCAGTATTGGGGACCTCAATCAGCCCCAGCATTTT. It specifies CSIGDLNQPQHF.

This chain links TRBV11-3 with TRBJ2-5; TRBD2 matches 10 bases. Germline CDR1 SGHNT, CDR2 YENEEA. With V trimmed by 2 bases and J by 5 bases, 11 bases remained unmatched. There are 17 residues in the CDR3. CDR3 amino acids: CASSLPRQRGGRETQYF. The CDR3 region has the DNA TGTGCCAGCAGCTTACCCCGCCAGCGGGGGGGCCGGGAGACCCAGTACTTC.

V is TRBV2 and J is TRBJ1-2, with 9 bases aligning to TRBD1. V lost 5 bases to trimming and J lost 4 bases; unmatched junction nucleotides: 5. Germline CDR1 is SNHLY and CDR2 is FYNNEI. This CDR3 is 14 amino acids long. The CDR3 coding sequence is TGTGCCAGCAGTTACGGGACAGGGACCTATGGCTACACCTTC. It is translated as CASSYGTGTYGYTF.

V gene TRBV28 combines with J gene TRBJ1-1; no definite D call. This CDR3 is 14 amino acids long. Germline V gives CDR1 MDHEN, CDR2 SYDVKM. Between the trimmed V and J ends, which lost 5 bases and 11 bases, there was a span of 21 bases. The CDR3 spells CASSALFREKGAFF. For the CDR3, the DNA is TGTGCCAGCAGTGCTCTATTCCGAGAGAAAGGCGCTTTCTTT. Together with reference TRBV28 and TRBJ1-1, the CDR3 gives the full variable domain: DVKVTQSSRYLVKRTGEKVFLECVQDMDHENMFWYRQDPGLGLRLIYFSYDVKMKEKGDIPEGYSVSREKKERFSLILESASTNQTSMYLCASSALFREKGAFFGQGTRLTVV.

The rearrangement uses TRBV12-3 or TRBV12-4 and TRBJ1-2, with D unresolved. The V gene lost 7 bases and the J gene lost 3 bases, with 18 bases spanning the gap. The CDR3 consists of 15 residues. In DNA form, the CDR3 reads TGTGCCAGCACCTCGGGGAGGGTAGAAGACTATGGCTACACCTTC. Its translation: CASTSGRVEDYGYTF.

The chain recombines TRBV30 with TRBJ1-1; 7 bases align to TRBD1. Per the germline V gene, CDR1 is GTSNPN and CDR2 is SVGIG (reference sequence). The CDR3 runs 12 residues. Unmatched junction bases numbered 11, after V lost 2 bases and J lost 14 bases. The CDR3 DNA sequence: TGTGCCTGGAGTAGATTTTTGGGACAGATATTCTTT. Translating it yields CAWSRFLGQIFF.